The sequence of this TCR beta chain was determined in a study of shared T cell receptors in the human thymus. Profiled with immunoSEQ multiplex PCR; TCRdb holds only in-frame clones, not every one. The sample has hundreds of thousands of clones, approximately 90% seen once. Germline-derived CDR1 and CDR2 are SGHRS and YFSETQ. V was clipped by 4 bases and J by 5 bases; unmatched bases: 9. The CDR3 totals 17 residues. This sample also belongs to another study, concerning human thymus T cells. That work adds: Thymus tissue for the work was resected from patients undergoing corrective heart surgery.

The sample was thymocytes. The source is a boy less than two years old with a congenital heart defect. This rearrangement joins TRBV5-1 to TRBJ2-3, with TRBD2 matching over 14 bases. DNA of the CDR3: TGCGCCAGCAGCACGGGACTAGCGGGAGTGGGTGGAGATACGCAGTATTTT. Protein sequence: CASSTGLAGVGGDTQYF.